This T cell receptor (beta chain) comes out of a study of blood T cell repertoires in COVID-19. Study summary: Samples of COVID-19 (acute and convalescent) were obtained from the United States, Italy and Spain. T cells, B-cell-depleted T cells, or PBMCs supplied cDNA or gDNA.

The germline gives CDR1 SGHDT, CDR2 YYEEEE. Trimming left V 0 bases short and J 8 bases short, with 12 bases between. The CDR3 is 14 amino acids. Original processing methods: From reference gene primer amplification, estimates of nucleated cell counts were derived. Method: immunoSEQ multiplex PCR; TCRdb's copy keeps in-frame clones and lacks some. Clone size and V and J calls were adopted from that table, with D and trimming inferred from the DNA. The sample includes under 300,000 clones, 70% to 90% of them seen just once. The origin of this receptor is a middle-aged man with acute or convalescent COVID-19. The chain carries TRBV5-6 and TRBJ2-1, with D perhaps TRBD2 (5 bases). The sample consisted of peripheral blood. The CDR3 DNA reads TGTGCCAGCAGCTTGGGGTCCGGGATCGATGAGCAGTTCTTC. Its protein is CASSLGSGIDEQFF.